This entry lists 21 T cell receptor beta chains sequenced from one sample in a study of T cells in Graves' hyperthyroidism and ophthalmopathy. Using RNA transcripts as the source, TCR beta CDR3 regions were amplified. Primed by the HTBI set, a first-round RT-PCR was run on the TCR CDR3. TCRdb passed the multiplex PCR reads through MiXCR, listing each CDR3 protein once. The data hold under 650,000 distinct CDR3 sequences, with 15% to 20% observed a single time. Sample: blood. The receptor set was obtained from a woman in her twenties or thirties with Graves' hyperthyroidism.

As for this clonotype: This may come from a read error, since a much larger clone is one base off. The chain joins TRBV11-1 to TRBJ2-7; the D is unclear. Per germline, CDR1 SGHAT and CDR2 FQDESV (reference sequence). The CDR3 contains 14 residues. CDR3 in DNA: TGTGCCAGCAGCTTAGTTCGCAGTTCCTACGGGCAGTACTTC. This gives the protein CASSLVRSSYGQYF. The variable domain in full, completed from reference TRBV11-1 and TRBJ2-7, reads EAEVAQSPRYKITEKSQAVAFWCDPISGHATLYWYRQILGQGPELLVQFQDESVVDDSQLPKDRFSAERLKGVDSTLKIQPAELGDSAMYLCASSLVRSSYGQYFGPGTRLTVT.

The CDR3: CASSFERTGESYEQYF. The CDR3 DNA reads as TGTGCCAGCAGTTTCGAGAGGACAGGGGAATCTTACGAGCAGTACTTC. The gene calls are TRBV6-5 and TRBJ2-7; 9 nucleotides match TRBD1. J gave up 4 bases and V 4 bases, and 11 bases lay outside the gene matches. The CDR3 is 16 residues long. CDR1 and CDR2 from the germline V gene are MNHEY and SVGAGI.

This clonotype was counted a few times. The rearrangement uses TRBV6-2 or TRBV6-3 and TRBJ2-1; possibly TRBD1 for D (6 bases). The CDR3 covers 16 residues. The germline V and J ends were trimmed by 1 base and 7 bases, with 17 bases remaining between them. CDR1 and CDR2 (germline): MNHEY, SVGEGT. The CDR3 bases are TGTGCCAGCAGTTACTATTCAGCCCCAAGGGGGAATGAGCAGTTCTTC. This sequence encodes CASSYYSAPRGNEQFF.

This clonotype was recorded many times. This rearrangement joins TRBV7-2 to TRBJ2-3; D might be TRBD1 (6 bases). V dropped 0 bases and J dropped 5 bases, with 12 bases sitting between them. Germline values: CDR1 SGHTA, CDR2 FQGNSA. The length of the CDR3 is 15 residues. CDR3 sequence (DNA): TGTGCCAGCAGCTTAGCACTGCAGGGGAAAGATACGCAGTATTTT. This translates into CASSLALQGKDTQYF.

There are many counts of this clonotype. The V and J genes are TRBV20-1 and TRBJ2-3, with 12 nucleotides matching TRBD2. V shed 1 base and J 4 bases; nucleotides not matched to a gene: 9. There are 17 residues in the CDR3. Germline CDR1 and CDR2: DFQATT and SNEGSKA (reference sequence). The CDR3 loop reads CSARAYSSGRGSDTQYF. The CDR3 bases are TGCAGTGCTAGAGCTTATTCTAGCGGGAGGGGGTCAGATACGCAGTATTTT.

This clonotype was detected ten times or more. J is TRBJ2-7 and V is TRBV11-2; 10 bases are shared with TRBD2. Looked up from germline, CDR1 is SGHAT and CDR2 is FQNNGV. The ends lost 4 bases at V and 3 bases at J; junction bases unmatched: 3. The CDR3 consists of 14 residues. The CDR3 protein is CASSSGLAVYEQYF. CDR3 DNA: TGTGCCAGCAGCTCCGGACTAGCGGTCTACGAGCAGTACTTC.

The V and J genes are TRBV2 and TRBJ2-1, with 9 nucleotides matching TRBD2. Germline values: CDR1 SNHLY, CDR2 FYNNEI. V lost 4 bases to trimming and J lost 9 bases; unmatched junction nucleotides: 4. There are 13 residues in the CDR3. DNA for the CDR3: TGTGCCAGCAGTGTTCTAGCGGGATTTGAGCAGTTCTTC. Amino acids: CASSVLAGFEQFF.

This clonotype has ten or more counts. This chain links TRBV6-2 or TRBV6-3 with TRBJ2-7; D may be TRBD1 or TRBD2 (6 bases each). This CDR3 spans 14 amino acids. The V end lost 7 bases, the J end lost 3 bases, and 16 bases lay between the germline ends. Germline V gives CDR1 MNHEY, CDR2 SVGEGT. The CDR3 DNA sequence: TGTGCCAGCACAAAGGGGGGATTCGTCTACGAGCAGTACTTC. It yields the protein CASTKGGFVYEQYF.

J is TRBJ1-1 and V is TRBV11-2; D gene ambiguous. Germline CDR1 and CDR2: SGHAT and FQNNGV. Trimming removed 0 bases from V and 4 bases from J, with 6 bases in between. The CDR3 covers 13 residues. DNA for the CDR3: TGTGCCAGCAGCTTAGAAAGCTTCACTGAAGCTTTCTTT. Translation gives CASSLESFTEAFF.

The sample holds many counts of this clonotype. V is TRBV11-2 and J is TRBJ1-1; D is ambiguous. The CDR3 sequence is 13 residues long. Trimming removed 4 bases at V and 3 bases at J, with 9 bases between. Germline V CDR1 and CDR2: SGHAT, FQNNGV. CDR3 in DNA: TGTGCCAGCAGCTCCCCGTGGTACACTGAAGCTTTCTTT. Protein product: CASSSPWYTEAFF. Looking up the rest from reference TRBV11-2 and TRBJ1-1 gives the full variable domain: EAGVAQSPRYKIIEKRQSVAFWCNPISGHATLYWYQQILGQGPKLLIQFQNNGVVDDSQLPKDRFSAERLKGVDSTLKIQPAKLEDSAVYLCASSSPWYTEAFFGQGTRLTVV.

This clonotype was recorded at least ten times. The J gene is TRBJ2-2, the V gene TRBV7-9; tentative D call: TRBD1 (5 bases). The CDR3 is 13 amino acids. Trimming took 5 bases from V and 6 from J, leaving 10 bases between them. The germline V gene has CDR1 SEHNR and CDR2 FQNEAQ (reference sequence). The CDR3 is CASSQKGSGELFF. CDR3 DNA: TGTGCCAGCAGCCAGAAGGGGTCCGGGGAGCTGTTTTTT.

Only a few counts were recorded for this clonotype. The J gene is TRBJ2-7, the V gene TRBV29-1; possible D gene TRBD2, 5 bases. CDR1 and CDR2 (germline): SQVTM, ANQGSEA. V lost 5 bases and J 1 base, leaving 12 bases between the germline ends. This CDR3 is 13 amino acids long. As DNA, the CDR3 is TGCAGCGTTCGCGGGTCCCCGTCCTACGAGCAGTACTTC. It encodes CSVRGSPSYEQYF.

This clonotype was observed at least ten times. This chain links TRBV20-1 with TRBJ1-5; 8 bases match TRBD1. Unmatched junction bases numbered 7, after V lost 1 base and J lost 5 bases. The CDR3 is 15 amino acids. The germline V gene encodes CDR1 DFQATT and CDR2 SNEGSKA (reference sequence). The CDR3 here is CSARGRGPRYQPQHF. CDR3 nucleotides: TGCAGTGCTAGAGGCAGGGGGCCTAGATATCAGCCCCAGCATTTT.

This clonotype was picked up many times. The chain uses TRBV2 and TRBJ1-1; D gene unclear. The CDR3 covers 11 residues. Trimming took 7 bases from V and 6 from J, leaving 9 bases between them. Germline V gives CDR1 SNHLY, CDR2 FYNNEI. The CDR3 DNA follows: TGTGCCAGCACTTCCACACCTGAAGCTTTCTTT. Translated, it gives CASTSTPEAFF.

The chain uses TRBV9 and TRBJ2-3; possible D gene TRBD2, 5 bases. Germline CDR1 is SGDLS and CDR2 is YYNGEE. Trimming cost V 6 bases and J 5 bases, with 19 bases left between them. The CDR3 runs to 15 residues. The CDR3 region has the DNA TGTGCCAGCAACCCTTCGGGGAGCCCCCAAGATACGCAGTATTTT. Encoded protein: CASNPSGSPQDTQYF.

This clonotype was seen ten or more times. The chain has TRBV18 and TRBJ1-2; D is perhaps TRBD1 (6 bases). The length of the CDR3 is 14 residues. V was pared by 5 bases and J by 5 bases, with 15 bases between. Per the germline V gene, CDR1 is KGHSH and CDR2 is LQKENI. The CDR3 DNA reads TGTGCCAGCTCAGTTACTCCGGACAGTTATGGCTACACCTTC. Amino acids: CASSVTPDSYGYTF.

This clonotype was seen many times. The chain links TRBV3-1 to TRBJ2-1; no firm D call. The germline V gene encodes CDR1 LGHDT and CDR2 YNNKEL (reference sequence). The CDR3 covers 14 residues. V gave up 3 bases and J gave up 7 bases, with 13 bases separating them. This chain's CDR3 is CASSHGSGGNEQFF. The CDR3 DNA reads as TGTGCCAGCAGCCACGGGTCGGGTGGGAATGAGCAGTTCTTC.

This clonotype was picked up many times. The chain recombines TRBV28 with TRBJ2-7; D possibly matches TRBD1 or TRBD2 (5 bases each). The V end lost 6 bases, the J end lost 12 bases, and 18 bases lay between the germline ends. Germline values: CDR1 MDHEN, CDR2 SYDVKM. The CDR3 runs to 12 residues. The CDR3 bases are TGTGCCAGCAGCCCCGCCGGGGCCTCAGGGTACTTC. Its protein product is CASSPAGASGYF. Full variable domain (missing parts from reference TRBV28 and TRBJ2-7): DVKVTQSSRYLVKRTGEKVFLECVQDMDHENMFWYRQDPGLGLRLIYFSYDVKMKEKGDIPEGYSVSREKKERFSLILESASTNQTSMYLCASSPAGASGYFGPGTRLTVT.

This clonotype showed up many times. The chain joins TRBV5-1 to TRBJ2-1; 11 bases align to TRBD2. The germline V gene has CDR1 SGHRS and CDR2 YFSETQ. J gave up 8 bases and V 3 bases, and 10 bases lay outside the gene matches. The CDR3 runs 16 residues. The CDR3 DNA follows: TGCGCCAGCAGCTGGGGACTAGCGGCACTACGGGATGAGCAGTTCTTC. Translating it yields CASSWGLAALRDEQFF. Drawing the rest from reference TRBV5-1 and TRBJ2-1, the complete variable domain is KAGVTQTPRYLIKTRGQQVTLSCSPISGHRSVSWYQQTPGQGLQFLFEYFSETQRNKGNFPGRFSGRQFSNSRSEMNVSTLELGDSALYLCASSWGLAALRDEQFFGPGTRLTVL.

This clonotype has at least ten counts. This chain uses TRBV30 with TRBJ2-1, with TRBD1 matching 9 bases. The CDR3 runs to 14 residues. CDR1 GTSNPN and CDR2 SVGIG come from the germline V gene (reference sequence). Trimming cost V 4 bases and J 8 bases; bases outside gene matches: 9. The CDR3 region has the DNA TGTGCCTGGAATCCGGGACAGGGAGGCGATGAGCAGTTCTTC. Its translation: CAWNPGQGGDEQFF.

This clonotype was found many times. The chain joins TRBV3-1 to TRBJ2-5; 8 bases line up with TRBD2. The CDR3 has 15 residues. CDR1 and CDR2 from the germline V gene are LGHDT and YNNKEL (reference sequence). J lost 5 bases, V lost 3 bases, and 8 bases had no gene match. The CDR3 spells CASSHNPSGSETQYF. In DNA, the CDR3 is TGTGCCAGCAGCCACAACCCCAGCGGGAGCGAGACCCAGTACTTC.